The rows below give T cell receptor beta chains drawn from one sample of a study of CXCR3-negative and CXCR3-positive naive CD8 T cells. For each CDR3 protein, TCRdb gives one entry from its re-call of the 5' RACE reads, without DNA. Here the sample table reports tens of thousands of distinct CDR3 sequences. Source material: naive CXCR3- CD8+ T cells from blood. These receptors all stem from a human donor in good health. Some clones in this sample may be carry-over from other donors' samples. Both conserved end residues are part of each CDR3. The listing skips clone size in some rows; elsewhere it reads once, few, many or a size class.

j_call cdr3_length v_call clone_size cdr3_aa
TRBJ2-7 12 TRBV29-1 . CSVDDANYEQYF
TRBJ2-1 15 TRBV15 medium-sized CATSRVSGGSNEQFF
TRBJ2-5 15 TRBV20-1 . CSARKTGTLQETQYF
TRBJ1-2 17 TRBV7-3 . CASSLYPTSGGDYGYTF
TRBJ1-4 13 TRBV29-1 . CSVYTGTNEKLFF
TRBJ1-2 15 TRBV10-3 . CAISEPTGTFYGYTF
TRBJ2-1 13 TRBV2 . CASSEAGESKQFF
TRBJ2-7 13 TRBV14 . CASSQARHYEQYF
TRBJ2-1 15 TRBV7-3 . CASSSAGGAYNEQFF
TRBJ2-3 16 TRBV7-2 . CASSLVPGISTDTQYF
TRBJ2-1 13 TRBV29-1 . CSAPLRQGDEQFF
TRBJ2-3 15 TRBV20-1 medium-sized CSVTPGAGEADTQYF
TRBJ1-1 15 TRBV15 . CATSRDRGRGAEAFF
TRBJ2-5 16 TRBV7-2 . CASSASSRGGGETQYF
TRBJ2-3 15 TRBV7-7 . CASSLTGTSGDTQYF
TRBJ2-3 15 TRBV7-2 medium-sized CASSPSSGGLDTQYF
TRBJ2-7 14 TRBV3-1 . CASSSRQGSYEQYF
TRBJ1-1 12 TRBV10-3 . CAIVSGRAEAFF
TRBJ2-3 13 TRBV7-9 . CASSVVGTDTQYF
TRBJ2-1 15 TRBV10-3 . CAIINPDSNRDEQFF
TRBJ2-4 15 TRBV12-3/TRBV12-4 . CASSLSGRNKNIQYF
TRBJ1-1 13 TRBV20-1 medium-sized CSLKRVADTEAFF
TRBJ1-1 15 TRBV7-9 . CASSLGVGANTEAFF
TRBJ1-5 13 TRBV6-1 . CASSDRETQPQHF
TRBJ1-2 13 TRBV29-1 . CSVGPEGFYGYTF
TRBJ2-2 14 TRBV29-1 . CSVAGTANTGELFF
TRBJ2-3 17 TRBV7-8 . CASSLDPHSGGAVTQYF
TRBJ2-4 17 TRBV2 . CASSELAGGLDKNIQYF
TRBJ2-3 14 TRBV6-2/TRBV6-3 . CASRRLTYTDTQYF
TRBJ2-7 13 TRBV5-4 . CASSLTGTGEQYF
TRBJ2-2 14 TRBV20-1 . CSARDGSLTGELFF
TRBJ2-7 13 TRBV27 . CASRFQDSYEQYF
TRBJ2-3 15 TRBV29-1 . CSVPLAGASTDTQYF
TRBJ2-2 19 TRBV7-2 . CASSLDGRSIATNTGELFF
TRBJ2-7 13 TRBV12-3/TRBV12-4 . CASSLSYPDEQYF
TRBJ2-7 13 TRBV29-1 . CSATGQTSYEQYF
TRBJ2-7 16 TRBV5-1 . CASSLFPSGGTYEQYF
TRBJ2-1 17 TRBV9 . CASSQAVVAGGRNEQFF
TRBJ2-1 16 TRBV19 . CASTEQGVVSYNEQFF
TRBJ2-1 13 TRBV29-1 . CSVSGGAGNEQFF
TRBJ1-2 15 TRBV5-1 . CASSTLGQGDYGYTF
TRBJ2-7 12 TRBV29-1 medium-sized CSVEEGGFEQYF
TRBJ2-3 11 TRBV29-1 . CSVVGTDTQYF
TRBJ2-7 18 TRBV29-1 . CSVEDQDRGAESSYEQYF
TRBJ2-7 15 TRBV4-1 . CASSQGVTGSYEQYF
TRBJ2-4 16 TRBV7-9 . CASSPPPALAKNIQYF
TRBJ2-3 14 TRBV12-3/TRBV12-4 . CASSRDRDTDTQYF
TRBJ2-6 17 TRBV5-1 . CASRPGTGNSGANVLTF
TRBJ2-1 14 TRBV29-1 . CSVEGFKSYNEQFF
TRBJ2-7 12 TRBV6-2/TRBV6-3 medium-sized CASIDSYYEQYF
TRBJ2-3 14 TRBV7-9 . CASSSRTGTDTQYF
TRBJ2-1 14 TRBV6-6 . CASSLRPPGNEQFF